Listed below are T cell receptor beta chains from one sample, sequenced in a study of blood T cell repertoires in COVID-19. Assay used: immunoSEQ multiplex PCR; TCRdb lists only in-frame clones, some missing. The sample carries 200,000 to 250,000 clones, roughly 86% recorded once. Sequenced sample: peripheral blood. The receptors stem from a man aged 55 to 70 with acute or convalescent COVID-19. Both conserved end residues are part of each CDR3. A D gene is named only where the DNA matches it firmly. Expanded clones get a size class; other rows say once, few or many, or leave the size out.

abundance	v_gene	j_gene	d_gene	CDR3nt	CDR3aa
.	TRBV7-6	TRBJ1-3	TRBD1	TGTGCCAGCAGCCAACGGACAGGGGGCCTCCTAAACACCATATATTTT	CASSQRTGGLLNTIYF
.	TRBV6-5	TRBJ2-2	TRBD1	TGTGCCAGCAGTTTGACAGGGGGGAGTATCGGGGAGCTGTTTTTT	CASSLTGGSIGELFF
.	TRBV5-1	TRBJ2-1	.	TGCGCCAGCAGCCCGATTCTAGCCTTGGCTTACAATGAGCAGTTCTTC	CASSPILALAYNEQFF
.	TRBV19	TRBJ1-5	.	TGTGCCAGTAGTATAGGAGGGAATCGGTATGGCAATCAGCCCCAGCATTTT	CASSIGGNRYGNQPQHF
.	TRBV19	TRBJ1-5	TRBD1	TGTGCCAGTAGTATCGACAGGGCTAGCAATCAGCCCCAGCATTTT	CASSIDRASNQPQHF
.	TRBV29-1	TRBJ2-2	TRBD1	TGCAGCGTCGAGACAGGGGTCCACACCGGGGAGCTGTTTTTT	CSVETGVHTGELFF
once	TRBV5-8	TRBJ1-2	TRBD1	TGTGCCAGCAGCTTGGCCGACAGGGGGCTGTGGAACTATGGCTACACCTTC	CASSLADRGLWNYGYTF
.	TRBV7-9	TRBJ1-1	.	TGTGCCAGCCCTAACAGGGAGGGGTCGATCACTGAAGCTTTCTTT	CASPNREGSITEAFF
.	TRBV7-9	TRBJ1-5	.	TGTGCCAGCAGCCCTGGGGCAGCTAGCAATCAGCCCCAGCATTTT	CASSPGAASNQPQHF
.	TRBV6-5	TRBJ1-2	TRBD1	TGTGCCAGCAGACCCGACAGGGGAGTCTATGGCTACACCTTC	CASRPDRGVYGYTF
.	TRBV18	TRBJ1-3	.	TGTGCCAGCTCACTTCTCGAGACAGGCGGCGGAAACACCATATATTTT	CASSLLETGGGNTIYF
many	TRBV6-5	TRBJ1-1	TRBD1	TGTGCCAGCGGGGGACAGCTGAACACTGAAGCTTTCTTT	CASGGQLNTEAFF
few	TRBV7-8	TRBJ1-2	.	TGTGCCAGCAGCCTAACGGGCCCCGGGAGCTATGGCTACACCTTC	CASSLTGPGSYGYTF
.	TRBV28	TRBJ2-6	.	TGTGCCAGCAGGCCCACAGGATTCCCAAGCTCTGGGGCCAACGTCCTGACTTTC	CASRPTGFPSSGANVLTF
.	TRBV9	TRBJ1-3	TRBD1	TGTGCCAGCAGCGTAACGACAGGGGTTGGAAACACCATATATTTT	CASSVTTGVGNTIYF
.	TRBV19	TRBJ2-5	TRBD1	TGTGCCAGTAGTATCATCGGAGGGCAGGGGGCCGGGACCCAGTACTTC	CASSIIGGQGAGTQYF
.	TRBV27	TRBJ1-1	.	TGTGCCAGCAGACTCAGGGGAGCGGTTGACACTGAAGCTTTCTTT	CASRLRGAVDTEAFF
.	TRBV6-1	TRBJ2-3	TRBD1	TGTGCCAGCAGTGAAAAGGGACAGGGGACCCCACATACGCAGTATTTT	CASSEKGQGTPHTQYF
.	TRBV4-1	TRBJ2-7	TRBD2	TGCGCCAGCAGCCAACTGTTTTCTGGCGGGGGGACCTACGAGCAGTACTTC	CASSQLFSGGGTYEQYF
.	TRBV6-4	TRBJ2-2	.	TGTGCCAGCAGTTCAACTACAGGGTCGAACACCGGGGAGCTGTTTTTT	CASSSTTGSNTGELFF
.	TRBV21-1	TRBJ2-7	.	TGTGCCACCGTAACATGTGGGGAGCCCTACGAGCAGTACTTC	CATVTCGEPYEQYF
.	TRBV7-2	TRBJ1-1	.	TGTGCCAGCAGCTCCAGGGGTCTGTCGTCTGAAGCTTTCTTT	CASSSRGLSSEAFF
.	TRBV19	TRBJ2-1	TRBD2	TGTGCCAGTAGTCCGGGGACTAGCGGCCCGTCCTACAATGAGCAGTTCTTC	CASSPGTSGPSYNEQFF
.	TRBV7-8	TRBJ2-5	TRBD2	TGTGCCAGCAGCTTAACCCCCCGGACTAGCGGGGGGGCGGAGACCCAGTACTTC	CASSLTPRTSGGAETQYF